This T cell receptor beta chain originates from a study of blood T cell repertoires in COVID-19. Study context: Spain, Italy and the United States supplied samples that represented acute and convalescent COVID-19. T cells, B-cell-depleted T cells, or PBMCs supplied cDNA or gDNA.

In the authors' workflow: Nucleated cell number was recorded as an estimate derived from reference gene primer amplification. Produced via immunoSEQ multiplex PCR; TCRdb's table is partial and in-frame only. V and J calls and clone size are as listed in that table; D and trimming were resolved from the DNA. The top ten clones hold roughly 32% of a sample with 100,000 or so clones, over 75% of them seen once. V was pared by 0 bases and J by 6 bases, with 14 bases between. This CDR3 spans 15 amino acids. The V gene's germline CDR1 is LGHNA and CDR2 YNFKEQ. Specimen: peripheral blood. This TCR derives from a woman of 80 years or more with acute or convalescent COVID-19. The chain is built from TRBV4-2 and TRBJ1-2, with D possibly matching TRBD1 (6 bases). This chain's CDR3 is CASSQEGGRMDGYTF. The CDR3 coding sequence is TGTGCCAGCAGCCAAGAGGGGGGGCGAATGGATGGCTACACCTTC.